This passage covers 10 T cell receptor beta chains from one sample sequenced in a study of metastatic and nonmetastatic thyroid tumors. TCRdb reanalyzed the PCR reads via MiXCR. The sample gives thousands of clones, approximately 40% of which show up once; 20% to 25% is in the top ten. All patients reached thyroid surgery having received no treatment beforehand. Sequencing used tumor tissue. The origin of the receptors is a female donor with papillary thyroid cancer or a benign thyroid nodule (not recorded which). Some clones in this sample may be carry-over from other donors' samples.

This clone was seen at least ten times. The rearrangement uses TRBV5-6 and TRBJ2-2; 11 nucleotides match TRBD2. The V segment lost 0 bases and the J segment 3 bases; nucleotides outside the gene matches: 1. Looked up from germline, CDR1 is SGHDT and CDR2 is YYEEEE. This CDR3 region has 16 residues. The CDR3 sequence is CASSLVAGGYTGELFF. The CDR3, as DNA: TGTGCCAGCAGCTTGGTAGCGGGGGGGTACACCGGGGAGCTGTTTTTT.

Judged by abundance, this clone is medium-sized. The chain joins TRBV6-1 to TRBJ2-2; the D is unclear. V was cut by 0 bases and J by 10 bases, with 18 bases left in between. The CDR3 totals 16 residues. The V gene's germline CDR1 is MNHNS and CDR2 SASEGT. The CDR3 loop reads CASSEASPTIHAELFF. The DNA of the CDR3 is TGTGCCAGCAGTGAAGCGAGCCCGACCATCCACGCGGAGCTGTTTTTT.

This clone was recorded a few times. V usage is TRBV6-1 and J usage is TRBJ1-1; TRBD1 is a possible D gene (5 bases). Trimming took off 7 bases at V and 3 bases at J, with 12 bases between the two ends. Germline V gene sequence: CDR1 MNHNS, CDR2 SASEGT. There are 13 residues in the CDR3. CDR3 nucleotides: TGTGCCAGCACACCGTCGGGGGACACTGAAGCTTTCTTT. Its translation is CASTPSGDTEAFF.

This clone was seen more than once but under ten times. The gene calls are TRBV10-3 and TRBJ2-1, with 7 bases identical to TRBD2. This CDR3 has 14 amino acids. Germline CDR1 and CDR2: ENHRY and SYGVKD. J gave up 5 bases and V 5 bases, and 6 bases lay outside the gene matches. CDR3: CAISHEGGDNEQFF. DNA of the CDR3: TGTGCCATCAGTCACGAGGGAGGGGACAATGAGCAGTTCTTC.

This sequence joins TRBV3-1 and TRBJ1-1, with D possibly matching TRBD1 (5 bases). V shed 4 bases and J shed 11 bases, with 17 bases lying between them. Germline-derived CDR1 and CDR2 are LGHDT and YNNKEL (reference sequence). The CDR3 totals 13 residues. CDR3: CASSRTEGFSAFF. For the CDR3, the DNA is TGTGCCAGCAGCCGCACGGAGGGGTTCTCGGCTTTCTTT.

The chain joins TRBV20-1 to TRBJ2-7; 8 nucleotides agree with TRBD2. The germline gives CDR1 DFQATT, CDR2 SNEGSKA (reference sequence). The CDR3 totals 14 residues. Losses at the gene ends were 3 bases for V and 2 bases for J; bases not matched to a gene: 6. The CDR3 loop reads CSARGTRETYEQYF. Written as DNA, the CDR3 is TGCAGTGCTAGGGGGACTAGAGAAACCTACGAGCAGTACTTC.

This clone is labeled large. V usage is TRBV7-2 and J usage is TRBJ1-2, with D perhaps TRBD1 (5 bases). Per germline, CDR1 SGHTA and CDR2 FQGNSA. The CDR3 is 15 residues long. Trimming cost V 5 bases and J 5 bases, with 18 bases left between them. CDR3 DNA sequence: TGTGCCAGCAGCACCGCAGGGCCGGTGGGATATGGCTACACCTTC. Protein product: CASSTAGPVGYGYTF.

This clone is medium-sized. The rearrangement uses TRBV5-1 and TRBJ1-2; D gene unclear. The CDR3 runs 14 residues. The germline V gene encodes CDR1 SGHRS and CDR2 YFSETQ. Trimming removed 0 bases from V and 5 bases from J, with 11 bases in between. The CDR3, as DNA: TGCGCCAGCAGCTTGGAGGACGGTAAATATGGCTACACCTTC. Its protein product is CASSLEDGKYGYTF. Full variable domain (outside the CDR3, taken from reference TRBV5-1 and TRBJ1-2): KAGVTQTPRYLIKTRGQQVTLSCSPISGHRSVSWYQQTPGQGLQFLFEYFSETQRNKGNFPGRFSGRQFSNSRSEMNVSTLELGDSALYLCASSLEDGKYGYTFGSGTRLTVV.

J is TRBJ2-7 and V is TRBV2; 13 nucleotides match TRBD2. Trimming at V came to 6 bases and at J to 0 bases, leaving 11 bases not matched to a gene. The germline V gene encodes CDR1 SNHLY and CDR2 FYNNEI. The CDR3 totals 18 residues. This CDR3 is CASRGGLAGVTLSYEQYF. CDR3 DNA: TGTGCCAGCAGGGGCGGACTAGCGGGAGTTACCCTCTCCTACGAGCAGTACTTC.

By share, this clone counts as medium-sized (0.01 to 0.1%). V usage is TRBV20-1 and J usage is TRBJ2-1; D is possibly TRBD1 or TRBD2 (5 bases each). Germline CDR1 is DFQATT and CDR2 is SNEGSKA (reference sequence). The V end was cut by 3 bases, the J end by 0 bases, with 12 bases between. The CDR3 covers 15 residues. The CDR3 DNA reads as TGCAGTGCTAGGCAGAGGGGTCTCTCCTACAATGAGCAGTTCTTC. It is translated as CSARQRGLSYNEQFF.